These 22 T cell receptor beta chains were all obtained from the same sample, sequenced in a study of blood T cell repertoires in COVID-19. TCRdb's table, derived via immunoSEQ multiplex PCR, lists solely in-frame clones and lacks some. This repertoire shows fewer than 75,000 clones, approximately 89% found once; its top ten account for about 7.2%. Sequenced sample: peripheral blood. These receptors all stem from a man in his sixties with active or convalescent COVID-19.

The chain carries TRBV10-3 and TRBJ1-1; TRBD1 matches at 7 bases. The CDR3 length is 12 residues. Germline lookup yields CDR1 ENHRY and CDR2 SYGVKD. The junction had 5 bases not matched to a gene; V was cut back by 11 bases and J by 2 bases. CDR3 amino acids: CAVRTGNTEAFF. DNA for the CDR3: TGTGCCGTAAGGACAGGCAACACTGAAGCTTTCTTT.

The CDR3 DNA reads as TGTGCCAGCAGCCCGAATCCCGACAGGGCGCGTGGCAATCAGCCCCAGCATTTT. This encodes CASSPNPDRARGNQPQHF. This chain connects TRBV5-5 to TRBJ1-5; TRBD1 matches at 7 bases. The trim removed 4 bases at V and 2 bases at J, leaving 15 bases unmatched. This CDR3 spans 18 amino acids. Per the germline V gene, CDR1 is SGHKS and CDR2 is YYEKEE (reference sequence).

The sample holds a few counts of this clone. Here the CDR3 reads CASQRTFTSGNTIYF. CDR3 bases: TGTGCCAGCCAGAGGACTTTCACCTCTGGAAACACCATATATTTT. The chain combines TRBV27 with TRBJ1-3; D is unresolved. CDR1 and CDR2 (germline): MNHEY, SMNVEV (reference sequence). Trimming removed 8 bases from V and 0 bases from J, with 14 bases in between. The CDR3 sequence is 15 residues long.

The chain links TRBV3-1 (or the pseudogene TRBV3-2) to TRBJ1-5, with D hard to call. CDR3 length equals 16 residues. Germline V gene sequence: CDR1 LGHDT, CDR2 YNNKEL (reference sequence). Deletions cut 4 bases from V and 2 bases from J, with 15 bases between. CDR3 loop: CASSLGFGSGNQPQHF. As DNA, the CDR3 is TGTGCCAGCAGCCTGGGATTTGGGAGTGGCAATCAGCCCCAGCATTTT.

This clone was observed a single time. The CDR3 nucleotides read TGTGCCAGCAGCGTAGCGGGCCGTACAGGGTCGTTCTCCTCAGATACGCAGTATTTT. It is translated as CASSVAGRTGSFSSDTQYF. The chain uses TRBV9 and TRBJ2-3; weak D call: TRBD1 (6 bases). Germline CDR1 is SGDLS and CDR2 is YYNGEE. CDR3 length: 19 amino acids. The V end was cut by 0 bases, the J end by 4 bases, with 24 bases between.

The CDR3 bases are TGTGCCAGCAGCCAAGGACGGCGTAGCTCGTATGGCTACACCTTC. Translated, it gives CASSQGRRSSYGYTF. The rearrangement joins TRBV3-1 (or the pseudogene TRBV3-2) to TRBJ1-2, with unresolved D. Germline V lookup: CDR1 LGHDT, CDR2 YNNKEL (reference sequence). Deletions cut 1 base from V and 5 bases from J, with 14 bases between. The CDR3 is made up of 15 amino acids.

V and J are TRBV7-8 and TRBJ1-4; D not certain. The CDR3 is made up of 16 amino acids. V lost 5 bases to trimming and J lost 7 bases, with 20 bases between them. Per germline, CDR1 SGHVS and CDR2 FQNEAQ. The CDR3 here is CASSPTSTGAGEKLFF. In DNA form, the CDR3 reads TGTGCCAGCAGCCCGACTTCTACGGGCGCGGGTGAAAAACTGTTTTTT.

The rearrangement joins TRBV20-1 to TRBJ1-4; TRBD1 matches 7 bases. Trimming removed 5 bases from V and 8 bases from J; junction bases left unmatched: 2. Germline values: CDR1 DFQATT, CDR2 SNEGSKA (reference sequence). CDR3 size: 11 residues. The CDR3 loop is CSAGRGEKLFF. CDR3 bases: TGCAGTGCTGGCAGGGGGGAAAAACTGTTTTTT.

V usage is TRBV6-4 and J usage is TRBJ1-2, with D possibly being TRBD1 (5 bases). This CDR3 is built from 16 residues. Germline-derived CDR1 and CDR2 are MRHNA and SNTAGT. Trimming shortened V by 0 bases and J by 2 bases, and 13 bases separated the two germline ends. CDR3 nucleotides: TGTGCCAGCAGTGACTCGAAGCTGGGGCTCAACTATGGCTACACCTTC. Amino acid sequence: CASSDSKLGLNYGYTF.

This chain uses TRBV24-1 with TRBJ2-1, with 8 positions matching TRBD1. V lost 4 bases and J lost 5; bases outside the gene matches: 3. Germline V CDR1 and CDR2: KGHDR, SFDVKD. This CDR3 comprises 14 residues. CDR3 coding DNA: TGTGCCACCAGTGAATCACAGGGGGACAATGAGCAGTTCTTC. This sequence encodes CATSESQGDNEQFF.

This chain uses TRBV19 with TRBJ1-5, with D possibly matching TRBD1 (5 bases). Germline assignment: CDR1 LNHDA and CDR2 SQIVND (reference sequence). This CDR3 is 10 amino acids long. The V and J ends lost 10 bases and 15 bases respectively, with 16 bases between them. Here the CDR3 reads CATWREGPHF. The CDR3 region has the DNA TGTGCCACCTGGAGGGAGGGGCCGCATTTT. The entire variable domain, with the rest obtained from reference TRBV19 and TRBJ1-5, is as follows: DGGITQSPKYLFRKEGQNVTLSCEQNLNHDAMYWYRQDPGQGLRLIYYSQIVNDFQKGDIAEGYSVSREKKESFPLTVTSAQKNPTAFYLCATWREGPHFGDGTRLSIL.

The chain recombines TRBV6-6 with TRBJ2-1; D is perhaps TRBD2 (6 bases). The CDR3 sequence is 16 residues long. Per germline, CDR1 MNHNY and CDR2 SVGAGI (reference sequence). The germline V and J ends were trimmed by 1 base and 6 bases, with 16 bases remaining between them. The CDR3 nucleotides read TGTGCCAGCAGTTACTTCTTAGCGGCGAGACGCAATGAGCAGTTCTTC. Translating gives CASSYFLAARRNEQFF.

The chain joins TRBV10-2 to TRBJ2-5; D unresolved. Germline loops: CDR1 WSHSY, CDR2 SAAADI. Trimming took off 3 bases at V and 4 bases at J, with 18 bases between the two ends. This CDR3 region has 16 residues. CDR3 protein: CASSDSMWVEGETQYF. CDR3 nucleotides: TGCGCCAGCAGTGATAGCATGTGGGTCGAAGGAGAGACCCAGTACTTC.

The genes are TRBV18 and TRBJ2-7; D is unclear. V was pared by 1 base and J by 3 bases, with 10 bases between. The CDR3 consists of 14 residues. Germline CDR1 is KGHSH and CDR2 is LQKENI. The CDR3 region has the DNA TGTGCCAGCTCACCACGGGCACAGAACTACGAGCAGTACTTC. Translated, it gives CASSPRAQNYEQYF.

The chain uses TRBV5-1 and TRBJ1-4; D is unclear. The germline V gene encodes CDR1 SGHRS and CDR2 YFSETQ. The CDR3 sequence is 11 residues long. Trimming cost V 4 bases and J 4 bases, with 2 bases left between them. The CDR3 is CASSLNEKLFF. CDR3 sequence (DNA): TGCGCCAGCAGCCTTAATGAAAAACTGTTTTTT. The entire variable domain, with the rest obtained from reference TRBV5-1 and TRBJ1-4, is as follows: KAGVTQTPRYLIKTRGQQVTLSCSPISGHRSVSWYQQTPGQGLQFLFEYFSETQRNKGNFPGRFSGRQFSNSRSEMNVSTLELGDSALYLCASSLNEKLFFGSGTQLSVL.

The chain couples TRBV18 to TRBJ1-2; D uncertain. CDR3 length: 15 amino acids. CDR1 is KGHSH, CDR2 LQKENI, per germline. V was pared by 3 bases and J by 8 bases, with 19 bases between. The chain's CDR3 is CASSPSHSGPDGYTF. The CDR3 nucleotides read TGTGCCAGCTCACCGTCCCACAGCGGGCCCGACGGCTACACCTTC.

The chain uses TRBV25-1 and TRBJ2-3; D might be TRBD1 (5 bases). CDR3 length: 14 amino acids. CDR1 is MGHDK and CDR2 is SYGVNS in the germline V gene. Trimming took off 0 bases at V and 5 bases at J, with 9 bases between the two ends. CDR3 residues: CASSEYRGKDTQYF. The CDR3 nucleotides read TGTGCCAGCAGTGAATATAGGGGTAAAGATACGCAGTATTTT.

The chain employs TRBV2 and TRBJ1-1; 9 bases line up with TRBD1. With 4 bases clipped from V and 6 bases from J, the junction kept 6 bases outside the gene matches. From germline, CDR1 is SNHLY and CDR2 FYNNEI. The CDR3 is 14 amino acids. The CDR3 bases are TGTGCCAGCAGTGGGGGGACAGGGCGGGCTGAAGCTTTCTTT. Encoded protein: CASSGGTGRAEAFF.

This chain joins TRBV19 and TRBJ2-7, with 8 nucleotides matching TRBD1. CDR3 length: 13 residues. Germline V CDR1 and CDR2: LNHDA, SQIVND (reference sequence). V was clipped by 8 bases and J by 6 bases; unmatched bases: 9. The CDR3 nucleotides are TGTGCCAGTGATAACGGACAGGGCGCCGAGCAGTACTTC. This translates into CASDNGQGAEQYF.

The chain couples TRBV5-5 to TRBJ2-1; 12 nucleotides match TRBD2. The CDR3 runs to 14 residues. The V gene end was trimmed by 5 bases and the J gene end by 3 bases; junction bases not matched to a gene: 0. Germline V lookup: CDR1 SGHKS, CDR2 YYEKEE (reference sequence). CDR3 residues: CASRGLAGYNEQFF. Written as DNA, the CDR3 is TGTGCCAGCAGGGGACTAGCGGGCTACAATGAGCAGTTCTTC. Full variable domain (outside the CDR3, taken from reference TRBV5-5 and TRBJ2-1): DAGVTQSPTHLIKTRGQQVTLRCSPISGHKSVSWYQQVLGQGPQFIFQYYEKEERGRGNFPDRFSARQFPNYSSELNVNALLLGDSALYLCASRGLAGYNEQFFGPGTRLTVL.

The chain joins TRBV12-3 or TRBV12-4 to TRBJ1-2; D unresolved. The V gene lost 2 bases and the J gene lost 1 base, with 5 bases spanning the gap. The CDR3 totals 13 residues. The CDR3 sequence is CASSLRSNYGYTF. The CDR3 bases are TGTGCCAGCAGTTTAAGGAGTAACTATGGCTACACCTTC.

This chain uses TRBV28 with TRBJ2-5; D possibly corresponds to TRBD2 (5 bases). This CDR3 is built from 14 residues. Germline V gene lookup returns CDR1 MDHEN and CDR2 SYDVKM. V lost 2 bases and J 1 base, leaving 8 bases between the germline ends. The CDR3 region is CASSLGGPQETQYF. Written as DNA, the CDR3 is TGTGCCAGCAGTTTAGGAGGACCCCAAGAGACCCAGTACTTC.